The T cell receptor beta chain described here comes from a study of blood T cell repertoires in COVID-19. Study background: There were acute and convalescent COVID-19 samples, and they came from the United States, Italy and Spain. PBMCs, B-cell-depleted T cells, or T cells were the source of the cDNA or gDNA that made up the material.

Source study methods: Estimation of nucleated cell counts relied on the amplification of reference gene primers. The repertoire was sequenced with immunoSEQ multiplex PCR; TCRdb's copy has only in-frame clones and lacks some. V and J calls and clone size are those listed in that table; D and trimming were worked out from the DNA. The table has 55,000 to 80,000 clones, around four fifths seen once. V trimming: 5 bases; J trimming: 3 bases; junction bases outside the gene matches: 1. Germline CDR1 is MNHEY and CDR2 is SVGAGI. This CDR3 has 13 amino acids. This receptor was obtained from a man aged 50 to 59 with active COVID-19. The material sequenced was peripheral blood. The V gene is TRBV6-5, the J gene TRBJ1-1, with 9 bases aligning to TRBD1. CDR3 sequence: CASSRDRDTEAFF. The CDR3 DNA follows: TGTGCCAGCAGTCGGGACAGGGACACTGAAGCTTTCTTT.